The clone carrying this T cell receptor (beta chain) has ten or more counts. The antigen is undetermined. Isolation of naive CD8 T cells was achieved by sorting on a CD8+CD4-CCR7+CD45RA+ phenotype. The ends were cut back, 3 bases at V and 3 bases at J, with 12 bases in the middle. Germline V gene sequence: CDR1 MDHEN, CDR2 SYDVKM. This CDR3 has 15 amino acids. This sample was included in a study of molecular identifiers for immune sequencing clone quantification. Study-level background: Replicate experiments took RNA from about 20,000 or 100,000 naive CD8 cells, divided it five ways and sequenced four. Study-wide findings and caveats: Naive cells had under 1% of molecules in clones above 20 RNA copies, effectors over 99%.

In preparing bulk TCR libraries, previously described methods and listed TCR primers were used. TCRdb itself ran the PCR reads through MiXCR, one entry per CDR3 protein. Of about 510,000 distinct CDR3 sequences detected, around 23% appear once; the ten largest clones hold 0.7% to 0.9%. The TCR was taken from a human donor in good health. Some libraries in this study had Jurkat cell RNA spiked in. What was sequenced was naive CD8+ T cells from blood, with Jurkat cell RNA spiked in. Sample subset: FACS-sorted CD8+CD4-CCR7+CD45RA+ naive T cells. The V and J genes are TRBV28 and TRBJ2-1; tentatively, D is TRBD2 (6 bases). CDR3 nucleotides: TGTGCCAGCAGTTTGCGGGGAGCGTTCTACAATGAGCAGTTCTTC. Protein: CASSLRGAFYNEQFF. Full variable domain (rest looked up from reference TRBV28 and TRBJ2-1): DVKVTQSSRYLVKRTGEKVFLECVQDMDHENMFWYRQDPGLGLRLIYFSYDVKMKEKGDIPEGYSVSREKKERFSLILESASTNQTSMYLCASSLRGAFYNEQFFGPGTRLTVL.